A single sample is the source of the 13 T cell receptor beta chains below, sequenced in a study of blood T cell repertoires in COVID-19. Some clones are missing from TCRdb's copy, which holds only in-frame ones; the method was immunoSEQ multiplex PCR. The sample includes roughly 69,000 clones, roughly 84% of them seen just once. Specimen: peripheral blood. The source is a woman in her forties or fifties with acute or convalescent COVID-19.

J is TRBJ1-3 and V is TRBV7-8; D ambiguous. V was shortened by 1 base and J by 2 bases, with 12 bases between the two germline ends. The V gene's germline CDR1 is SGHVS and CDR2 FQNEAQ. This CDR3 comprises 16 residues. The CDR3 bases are TGTGCCAGCAGCTTAGGTATCGTCCGGGCTGGAAACACCATATATTTT. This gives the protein CASSLGIVRAGNTIYF.

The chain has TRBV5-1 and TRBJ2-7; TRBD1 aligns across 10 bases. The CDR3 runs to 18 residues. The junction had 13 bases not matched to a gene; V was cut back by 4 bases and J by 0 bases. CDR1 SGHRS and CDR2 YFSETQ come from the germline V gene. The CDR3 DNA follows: TGCGCCAGCAGCGTTGCCGGGACAGGGGCCTCTTCCTCCTACGAGCAGTACTTC. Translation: CASSVAGTGASSSYEQYF.

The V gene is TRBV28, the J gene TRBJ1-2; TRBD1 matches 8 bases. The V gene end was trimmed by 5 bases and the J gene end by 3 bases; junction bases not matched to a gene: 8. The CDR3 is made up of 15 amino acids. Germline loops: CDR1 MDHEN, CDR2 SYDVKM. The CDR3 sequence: CASSPHRGTYYGYTF. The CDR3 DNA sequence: TGTGCCAGCAGTCCTCACAGGGGGACCTACTATGGCTACACCTTC.

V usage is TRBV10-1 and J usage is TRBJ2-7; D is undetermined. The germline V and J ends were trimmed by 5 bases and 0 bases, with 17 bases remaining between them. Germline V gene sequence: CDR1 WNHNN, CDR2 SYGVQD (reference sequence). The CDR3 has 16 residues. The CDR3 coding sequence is TGCGCCAGCAGTCCTGTTCGACTCATGATCTCCTACGAGCAGTACTTC. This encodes CASSPVRLMISYEQYF.

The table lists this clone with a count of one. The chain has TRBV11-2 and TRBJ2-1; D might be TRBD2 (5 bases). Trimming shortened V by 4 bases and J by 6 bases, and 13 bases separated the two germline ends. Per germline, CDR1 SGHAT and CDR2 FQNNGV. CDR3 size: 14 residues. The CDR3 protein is CASSSPREGNEQFF. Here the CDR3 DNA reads TGTGCCAGCAGCTCCCCGCGAGAGGGCAATGAGCAGTTCTTC. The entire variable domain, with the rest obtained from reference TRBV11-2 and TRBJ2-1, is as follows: EAGVAQSPRYKIIEKRQSVAFWCNPISGHATLYWYQQILGQGPKLLIQFQNNGVVDDSQLPKDRFSAERLKGVDSTLKIQPAKLEDSAVYLCASSSPREGNEQFFGPGTRLTVL.

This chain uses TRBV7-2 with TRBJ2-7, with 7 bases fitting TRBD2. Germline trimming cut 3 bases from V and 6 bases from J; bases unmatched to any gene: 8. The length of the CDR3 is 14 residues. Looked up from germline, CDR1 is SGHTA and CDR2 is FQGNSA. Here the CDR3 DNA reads TGTGCCAGCAGCTTTCTGGGGGGAGGGTCCGAGCAGTACTTC. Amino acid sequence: CASSFLGGGSEQYF.

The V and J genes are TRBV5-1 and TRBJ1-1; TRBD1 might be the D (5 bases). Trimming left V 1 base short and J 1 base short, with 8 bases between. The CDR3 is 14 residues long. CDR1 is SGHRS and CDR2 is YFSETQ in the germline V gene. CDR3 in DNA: TGCGCCAGCAGCTTGCAGGGAGGGAACACTGAAGCTTTCTTT. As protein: CASSLQGGNTEAFF.

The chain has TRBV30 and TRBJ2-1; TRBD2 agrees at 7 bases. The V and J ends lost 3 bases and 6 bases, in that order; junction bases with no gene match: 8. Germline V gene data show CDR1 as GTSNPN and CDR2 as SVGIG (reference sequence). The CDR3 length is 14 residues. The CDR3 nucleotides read TGTGCCTGGAGCAAACTAGCGATACTCAATGAGCAGTTCTTC. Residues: CAWSKLAILNEQFF.

CDR3 coding DNA: TGTGCCAGCAGCAGGGACACGAGCAATCAGCCCCAGCATTTT. It codes for CASSRDTSNQPQHF. The gene calls are TRBV3-1 (or the pseudogene TRBV3-2) and TRBJ1-5; maybe TRBD1 (6 bases). CDR3 length: 14 amino acids. From germline, CDR1 is LGHDT and CDR2 YNNKEL (reference sequence). Trimming removed 5 bases at V and 1 base at J, with 9 bases between.

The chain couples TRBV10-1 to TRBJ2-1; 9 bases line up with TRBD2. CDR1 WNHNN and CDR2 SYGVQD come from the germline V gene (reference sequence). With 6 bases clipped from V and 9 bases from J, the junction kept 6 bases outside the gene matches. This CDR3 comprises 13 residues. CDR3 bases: TGCGCCAGCAGCAGGACTAGCGACGGTGAGCAGTTCTTC. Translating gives CASSRTSDGEQFF.

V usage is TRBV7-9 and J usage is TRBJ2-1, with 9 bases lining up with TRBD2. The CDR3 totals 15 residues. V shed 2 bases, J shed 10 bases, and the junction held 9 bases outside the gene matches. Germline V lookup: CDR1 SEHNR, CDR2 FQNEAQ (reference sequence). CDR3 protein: CASSLHSGSAAEQFF. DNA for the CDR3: TGTGCCAGCAGCTTACATAGCGGGAGTGCTGCCGAGCAGTTCTTC.

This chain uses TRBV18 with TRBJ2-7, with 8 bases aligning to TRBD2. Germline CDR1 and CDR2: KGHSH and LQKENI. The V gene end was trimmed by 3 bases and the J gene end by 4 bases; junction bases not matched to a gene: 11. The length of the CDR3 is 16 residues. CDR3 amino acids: CASSPPGTRGNYEQYF. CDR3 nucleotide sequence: TGTGCCAGCTCACCCCCCGGGACTAGGGGAAATTACGAGCAGTACTTC.

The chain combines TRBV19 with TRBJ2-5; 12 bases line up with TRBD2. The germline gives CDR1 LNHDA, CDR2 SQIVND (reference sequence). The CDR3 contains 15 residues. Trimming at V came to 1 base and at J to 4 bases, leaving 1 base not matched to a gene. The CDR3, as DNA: TGTGCCAGTAGTATAGGACTAGCGGGAGTAGAGACCCAGTACTTC. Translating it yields CASSIGLAGVETQYF.